One sample yielded the 31 T cell receptor beta chains listed below, sequenced in a study of cytomegalovirus exposure and HLA in healthy donors. Amplification used 60 Vbeta primers and 13 Jbeta primers. Sequenced by immunoSEQ multiplex PCR; TCRdb stores in-frame clones only, minus some. The data contain hundreds of thousands of clones, 65% to 85% of them seen just once; the ten biggest clones take up 2% to 2.5%. Source material: PBMCs. All receptors come from a female donor in good health and CMV-seronegative.

The CDR3 sequence: CASSIQVGMNTEAFF. For the CDR3, the DNA is TGTGCCAGTAGTATTCAGGTAGGCATGAACACTGAAGCTTTCTTT. This chain joins TRBV19 and TRBJ1-1; D unclear. The CDR3 has 15 amino acids. Germline V gene sequence: CDR1 LNHDA, CDR2 SQIVND (reference sequence). Between the trimmed V and J ends, which lost 3 bases and 0 bases, there was a span of 11 bases. Based on the CDR3 plus reference TRBV19 and TRBJ1-1, the full variable domain is DGGITQSPKYLFRKEGQNVTLSCEQNLNHDAMYWYRQDPGQGLRLIYYSQIVNDFQKGDIAEGYSVSREKKESFPLTVTSAQKNPTAFYLCASSIQVGMNTEAFFGQGTRLTVV.

The chain employs TRBV28 and TRBJ2-1, with D possibly TRBD1 on 6 matching bases. Trimming stripped 3 bases from V and 3 bases from J, with 12 bases between. Germline CDR1 reads MDHEN; CDR2 reads SYDVKM. CDR3 size: 15 residues. The CDR3 region has the DNA TGTGCCAGCAGTTTCAAAGGGGGAGTCTACAATGAGCAGTTCTTC. It is translated as CASSFKGGVYNEQFF.

The rearrangement joins TRBV6-1 to TRBJ2-1, with D possibly being TRBD2 (5 bases). The CDR3 contains 14 residues. The ends were cut back, 8 bases at V and 2 bases at J, with 13 bases in the middle. Germline lookup yields CDR1 MNHNS and CDR2 SASEGT. The DNA for the CDR3 is TGTGCCAGCCAGATAAGCGGAACCTACAATGAGCAGTTCTTC. Its translation is CASQISGTYNEQFF.

The CDR3 DNA reads as TGTGCCAGCAGCCCCAACAGTAACGGCTACACCTTC. It yields the protein CASSPNSNGYTF. The rearrangement links TRBV9 to TRBJ1-2; the D is unclear. CDR3 length: 12 residues. Germline-derived CDR1 and CDR2 are SGDLS and YYNGEE. Trimming left V 4 bases short and J 8 bases short, with 12 bases between. Together with reference TRBV9 and TRBJ1-2, the CDR3 gives the full variable domain: DSGVTQTPKHLITATGQRVTLRCSPRSGDLSVYWYQQSLDQGLQFLIQYYNGEERAKGNILERFSAQQFPDLHSELNLSSLELGDSALYFCASSPNSNGYTFGSGTRLTVV.

This chain uses TRBV18 with TRBJ2-7; a possible D gene is TRBD1 (6 bases). V lost 8 bases and J 7 bases, leaving 24 bases between the germline ends. Germline V gives CDR1 KGHSH, CDR2 LQKENI. The CDR3 is 15 amino acids. The DNA of the CDR3 is TGTGCCAGCACAGGACAGAGTCGCCCCGGGGAAGAGCAGTACTTC. Protein: CASTGQSRPGEEQYF.

This chain uses TRBV7-2 with TRBJ2-2; D perhaps matches TRBD2 (5 bases). The CDR3 has 14 residues. Trimming removed 8 bases at V and 1 base at J, with 11 bases between. Germline-derived CDR1 and CDR2 are SGHTA and FQGNSA. The CDR3 bases are TGTGCCAGCGGAGGAGCGCGGAACACCGGGGAGCTGTTTTTT. It codes for CASGGARNTGELFF.

This chain joins TRBV2 and TRBJ2-5; D gene ambiguous. The CDR3 runs to 11 residues. Germline V gene lookup returns CDR1 SNHLY and CDR2 FYNNEI. Deletions cut 6 bases from V and 3 bases from J, with 5 bases between. The CDR3 DNA reads TGTGCCAGCAGACCGGAAGAGACCCAGTACTTC. It translates to CASRPEETQYF. Complete variable domain (other parts from reference TRBV2 and TRBJ2-5): EPEVTQTPSHQVTQMGQEVILRCVPISNHLYFYWYRQILGQKVEFLVSFYNNEISEKSEIFDDQFSVERPDGSNFTLKIRSTKLEDSAMYFCASRPEETQYFGPGTRLLVL.

On this clone itself: Sequence at one end of the junction differs from germline and may be a read error. Within the sample, other DNA sequences also encode this same CDR3. The rearrangement links TRBV19 to TRBJ2-7; D not resolved. The CDR3 is 14 amino acids. CDR1 and CDR2 from the germline V gene are LNHDA and SQIVND (reference sequence). CDR3 loop: CASSIVANTYEQYF. The CDR3 bases are TGCGCCAGTAGTATAGTGGCCAATACCTACGAGCAGTACTTC.

Here the CDR3 DNA reads TGTGCCAGCAGCTTAGGATACGGGAAGCCAGCAACCTACGAGCAGTACTTC. Translating gives CASSLGYGKPATYEQYF. The chain joins TRBV11-2 to TRBJ2-7; a weak D match, TRBD2 (5 bases). Trimming removed 1 base at V and 2 bases at J, with 18 bases between. Per germline, CDR1 SGHAT and CDR2 FQNNGV. CDR3 size: 17 residues.

The chain has TRBV6-5 and TRBJ1-2; D might be TRBD1 (5 bases). Germline V CDR1 and CDR2: MNHEY, SVGAGI. This CDR3 spans 13 amino acids. Trimming stripped 5 bases from V and 6 bases from J, with 13 bases between. The CDR3 DNA reads as TGTGCCAGCAGTAAACAGGAAGTTAATGGCTACACCTTC. Amino acids: CASSKQEVNGYTF.

This clone has only one observation. This chain joins TRBV5-1 and TRBJ2-3; D is uncertain. CDR3 length: 15 amino acids. Trimming pared 4 bases from V and 2 bases from J, leaving 14 bases between. Per the germline V gene, CDR1 is SGHRS and CDR2 is YFSETQ. DNA of the CDR3: TGCGCCAGCAGCCTCCTCTACGTCCCCACAGATACGCAGTATTTT. Translating it yields CASSLLYVPTDTQYF.

The rearrangement joins TRBV14 to TRBJ1-2; 11 bases match TRBD1. The germline V gene encodes CDR1 SGHDN and CDR2 FVKESK. The V segment lost 4 bases and the J segment 3 bases; nucleotides outside the gene matches: 7. This CDR3 is 16 amino acids long. The CDR3 DNA sequence: TGTGCCAGCAGCCTACTATCGGGACAGGGGGACTATGGCTACACCTTC. As protein: CASSLLSGQGDYGYTF.

This clone was seen only a few times. V usage is TRBV4-1 and J usage is TRBJ1-3, with a tentative D call TRBD1 (6 bases). V was pared by 0 bases and J by 0 bases, with 9 bases between. Germline V CDR1 and CDR2: MGHRA, YSYEKL. CDR3 size: 16 residues. CDR3 nucleotide sequence: TGCGCCAGCAGCCAAGAGGGGGCCCCCTCTGGAAACACCATATATTTT. Translation gives CASSQEGAPSGNTIYF.

This clone has more than one count but fewer than ten. Other DNA sequences in the sample encode the same CDR3. Written as DNA, the CDR3 is TGTGCCAGCACCCTAGCCATCTCCTACGAGCAGTACTTC. Its translation is CASTLAISYEQYF. The genes are TRBV6-1 and TRBJ2-7; possibly TRBD2 for D (5 bases). The CDR3 totals 13 residues. Trimming pared 7 bases from V and 0 bases from J, leaving 10 bases between. Germline-derived CDR1 and CDR2 are MNHNS and SASEGT.

The chain has TRBV2 and TRBJ1-1, with D perhaps TRBD1 (6 bases). CDR3 size: 15 residues. V was trimmed by 3 bases and J by 3 bases, leaving 14 bases between them. Germline CDR1 SNHLY, CDR2 FYNNEI. Written as DNA, the CDR3 is TGTGCCAGCAGTGATTTGGGGGCCCTTTACACTGAAGCTTTCTTT. Protein product: CASSDLGALYTEAFF.

The J gene is TRBJ2-5, the V gene TRBV28; 10 positions match TRBD1. The CDR3 runs 16 residues. After removal of 4 bases from V and 2 bases from J, the junction contained 7 bases not matched to a gene. Germline CDR1 is MDHEN and CDR2 is SYDVKM. CDR3 bases: TGTGCCAGCAGTTCGCGGACAGGGGGAAGTCAAGAGACCCAGTACTTC. It yields the protein CASSSRTGGSQETQYF.

This clone was seen a single time. The chain employs TRBV6-6 and TRBJ2-1; TRBD2 agrees at 11 bases. The trim removed 6 bases at V and 3 bases at J, leaving 4 bases unmatched. CDR1 and CDR2 (germline): MNHNY, SVGAGI (reference sequence). This CDR3 has 15 residues. CDR3 nucleotide sequence: TGTGCCAGCAGCCCGGGACTAGCGGACTACAATGAGCAGTTCTTC. It encodes CASSPGLADYNEQFF.

The genes are TRBV2 and TRBJ1-5, with 11 bases fitting TRBD1. Germline V CDR1 and CDR2: SNHLY, FYNNEI. Trimming removed 4 bases from V and 5 bases from J; junction bases left unmatched: 7. The CDR3 is 16 amino acids. The chain's CDR3 is CASSGGKGQGDQPQHF. CDR3 DNA sequence: TGTGCCAGCAGTGGGGGTAAGGGACAGGGGGATCAGCCCCAGCATTTT.

This clone was detected only once. V gene TRBV7-2 combines with J gene TRBJ2-7; perhaps TRBD1 as D (6 bases). V was cut by 1 base and J by 4 bases, with 14 bases left in between. CDR1 is SGHTA, CDR2 FQGNSA, per germline. The CDR3 totals 15 residues. The CDR3 sequence is CASSLGTASFYEQYF. The CDR3, as DNA: TGTGCCAGCAGCTTAGGGACAGCTTCCTTTTACGAGCAGTACTTC.

V is TRBV27 and J is TRBJ1-2; 10 bases fit TRBD1. After removal of 3 bases from V and 6 bases from J, the junction contained 4 bases not matched to a gene. The CDR3 is made up of 14 amino acids. Germline V gene data show CDR1 as MNHEY and CDR2 as SMNVEV (reference sequence). CDR3 residues: CASSLTGGWNGYTF. CDR3 DNA: TGTGCCAGCAGTTTGACAGGGGGCTGGAATGGCTACACCTTC.

The genes are TRBV9 and TRBJ2-1; 9 nucleotides line up with TRBD2. The CDR3 is made up of 15 amino acids. Germline values: CDR1 SGDLS, CDR2 YYNGEE. V shed 0 bases and J 4 bases; nucleotides not matched to a gene: 2. CDR3 sequence: CASSVGLAEYNEQFF. The CDR3 region has the DNA TGTGCCAGCAGCGTAGGACTAGCGGAGTACAATGAGCAGTTCTTC.

The chain links TRBV29-1 to TRBJ1-2; 7 bases fit TRBD1. CDR3 length: 16 residues. V dropped 5 bases and J dropped 2; count of bases not matched to a gene: 14. Germline V gene data show CDR1 as SQVTM and CDR2 as ANQGSEA. The CDR3 reads CSVSYPKTGTNYGYTF. The CDR3 DNA reads TGCAGCGTTTCGTACCCTAAGACAGGGACCAACTATGGCTACACCTTC. The whole variable domain, filled in from reference TRBV29-1 and TRBJ1-2, reads SAVISQKPSRDICQRGTSLTIQCQVDSQVTMMFWYRQQPGQSLTLIATANQGSEATYESGFVIDKFPISRPNLTFSTLTVSNMSPEDSSIYLCSVSYPKTGTNYGYTFGSGTRLTVV.

The genes are TRBV7-6 and TRBJ1-2, with TRBD1 matching 9 bases. The CDR3 spans 17 residues. The V segment lost 5 bases and the J segment 5 bases; nucleotides outside the gene matches: 15. Germline V lookup: CDR1 SGHVS, CDR2 FNYEAQ. CDR3 in amino acids: CASSASKGQGRFYGYTF. The DNA of the CDR3 is TGTGCCAGCAGCGCTAGTAAGGGACAGGGAAGGTTTTATGGCTACACCTTC.

This chain links TRBV7-8 with TRBJ2-2, with 8 bases that match TRBD2. V lost 4 bases and J lost 8; bases outside the gene matches: 6. Germline V CDR1 and CDR2: SGHVS, FQNEAQ. The CDR3 loop spans 14 amino acids. As DNA, the CDR3 is TGTGCCAGCAGCTCCGGACTAGCTTCGGGGGAGCTGTTTTTT. It translates to CASSSGLASGELFF.

J is TRBJ2-2 and V is TRBV28; 8 bases match TRBD2. Unmatched junction bases numbered 17, after V lost 10 bases and J lost 4 bases. The CDR3 is 17 amino acids. Germline V gene lookup returns CDR1 MDHEN and CDR2 SYDVKM. CDR3: CATRVTGGFSGTGELFF. CDR3 in DNA: TGTGCCACTCGGGTAACGGGAGGGTTCTCCGGCACCGGGGAGCTGTTTTTT.

The chain couples TRBV2 to TRBJ2-1, with a tentative D call TRBD2 (5 bases). The CDR3 consists of 17 residues. The ends were cut back, 7 bases at V and 1 base at J, with 20 bases in the middle. The germline CDR1 and CDR2 sequences are SNHLY and FYNNEI. The CDR3 DNA reads as TGTGCCAGCACTCGCGCGTTAGGACGGGAATCCTACAATGAGCAGTTCTTC. Amino acids: CASTRALGRESYNEQFF.

The chain has TRBV29-1 and TRBJ2-7, with D possibly being TRBD1 (5 bases). CDR1 is SQVTM and CDR2 is ANQGSEA in the germline V gene. Trimming removed 0 bases at V and 5 bases at J, with 11 bases between. CDR3 length: 13 amino acids. The CDR3 region is CSVEDQQGDEQYF. Here the CDR3 DNA reads TGCAGCGTTGAAGATCAGCAGGGCGACGAGCAGTACTTC.

DNA for the CDR3: TGTGCCAGCAGCTTACAAGCGGCTAGCGGGATAGAGACCCAGTACTTC. This translates into CASSLQAASGIETQYF. This rearrangement joins TRBV11-3 to TRBJ2-5; TRBD2 aligns across 9 bases. This CDR3 contains 16 residues. CDR1 is SGHNT and CDR2 is YENEEA in the germline V gene. The V gene end was trimmed by 2 bases and the J gene end by 4 bases; junction bases not matched to a gene: 8. The whole variable domain, filled in from reference TRBV11-3 and TRBJ2-5, reads EAGVVQSPRYKIIEKKQPVAFWCNPISGHNTLYWYLQNLGQGPELLIRYENEEAVDDSQLPKDRFSAERLKGVDSTLKIQPAELGDSAVYLCASSLQAASGIETQYFGPGTRLLVL.

This sequence joins TRBV2 and TRBJ2-7, with a weak D call TRBD1 (6 bases). V lost 2 bases and J 4 bases, leaving 12 bases between the germline ends. This CDR3 has 14 residues. CDR1 is SNHLY, CDR2 FYNNEI, per germline. The CDR3 DNA follows: TGTGCCAGCAGTGAATTTGGGACAACTTACGAGCAGTACTTC. Translating gives CASSEFGTTYEQYF.

The chain uses TRBV2 and TRBJ2-7, with 11 bases matching TRBD2. This CDR3 comprises 14 residues. Trimming cost V 7 bases and J 5 bases; bases outside gene matches: 7. In germline, CDR1 is SNHLY, CDR2 FYNNEI. The CDR3 bases are TGTGCCAGCACCTTGGGACTAGCGGAGGACGAGCAGTACTTC. Translation: CASTLGLAEDEQYF.

This clone has only one observation. The chain links TRBV28 to TRBJ2-4; 8 bases match TRBD2. Germline V gives CDR1 MDHEN, CDR2 SYDVKM. The CDR3 totals 16 residues. Trimming removed 8 bases from V and 3 bases from J; junction bases left unmatched: 12. CDR3 region: CASVSSGNSVKNIQYF. CDR3 nucleotides: TGTGCCAGCGTGAGTAGCGGGAATTCGGTCAAAAACATTCAGTACTTC.